The following is a TCR beta chain sequence with its context. Germline CDR1 and CDR2: SGHRS and YFSETQ. This CDR3 comprises 16 residues. The V segment lost 4 bases and the J segment 0 bases; nucleotides outside the gene matches: 2. How the authors handled the data: Amplification of reference gene primers was used by the study to estimate nucleated cell counts. Using immunoSEQ multiplex PCR, the repertoire was profiled, and TCRdb retains in-frame clones only, with some absent. The V and J calls and clone size were taken over from that table, and D and trimming were inferred from the DNA. The data show fewer than 250,000 clones, just under 85% seen once. This sample was taken from a study of blood T cell repertoires in COVID-19.

The genes are TRBV5-1 and TRBJ2-2, with 11 positions matching TRBD1. The origin of this receptor is a woman older than 75 with acute or convalescent COVID-19. Sequenced: peripheral blood. This CDR3 is CASSKGQGANTGELFF. In DNA form, the CDR3 reads TGCGCCAGCAGCAAGGGACAGGGGGCGAACACCGGGGAGCTGTTTTTT.